This T cell receptor (beta chain) came from a study of blood T cell repertoires in COVID-19. Overall study context: Sites in the United States, Italy and Spain provided acute and convalescent COVID-19 samples. Nucleic acid was either cDNA or gDNA, and it came from T cells, B-cell-depleted T cells, or PBMCs.

This clone has just one count. Trimming cost V 0 bases and J 7 bases; bases outside gene matches: 7. Germline V gene lookup returns CDR1 SGDLS and CDR2 YYNGEE. The CDR3 covers 15 residues. In the original workflow: Amplification from reference gene primers served as the basis for estimated nucleated cell counts. Using immunoSEQ multiplex PCR, the repertoire was profiled, and TCRdb retains in-frame clones only, with some absent. D and trimming come from the DNA, and the V and J calls and clone size come from that table. The sample has some 43,000 clones; roughly 80% are singletons. The chain joins TRBV9 to TRBJ2-1, with 7 bases matching TRBD1. Sequences were obtained from peripheral blood. This clonotype was obtained from a man over 45 with active or convalescent COVID-19. The CDR3 sequence: CASSVVRQGVNEQFF. Here the CDR3 DNA reads TGTGCCAGCAGCGTAGTACGGCAGGGGGTAAATGAGCAGTTCTTC.